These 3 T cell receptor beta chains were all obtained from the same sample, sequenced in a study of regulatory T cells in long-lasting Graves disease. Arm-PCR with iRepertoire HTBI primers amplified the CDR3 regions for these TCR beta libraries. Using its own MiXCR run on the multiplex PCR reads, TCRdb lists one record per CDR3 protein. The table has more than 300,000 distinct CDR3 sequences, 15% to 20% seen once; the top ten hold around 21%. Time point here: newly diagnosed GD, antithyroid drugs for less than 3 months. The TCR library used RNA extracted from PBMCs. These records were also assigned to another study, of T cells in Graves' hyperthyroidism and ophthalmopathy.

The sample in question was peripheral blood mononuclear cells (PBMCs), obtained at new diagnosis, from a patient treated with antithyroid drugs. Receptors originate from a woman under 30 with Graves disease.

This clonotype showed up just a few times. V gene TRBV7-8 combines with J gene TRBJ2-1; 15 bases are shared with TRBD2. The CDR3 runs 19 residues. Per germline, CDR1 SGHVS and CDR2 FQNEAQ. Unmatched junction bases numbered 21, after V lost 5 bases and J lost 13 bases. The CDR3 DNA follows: TGTGCCAGCAGCAAACACCGGACTAGCGGGAGGGCCTGGGTTTTATCACAGTTCTTC. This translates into CASSKHRTSGRAWVLSQFF.

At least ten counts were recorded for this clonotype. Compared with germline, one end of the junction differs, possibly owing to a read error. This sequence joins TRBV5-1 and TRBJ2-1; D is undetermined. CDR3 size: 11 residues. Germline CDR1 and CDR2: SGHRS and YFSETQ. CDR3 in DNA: TGTGCCAGCAGCTTAGACAATGAGCAGTTCTTC. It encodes CASSLDNEQFF.

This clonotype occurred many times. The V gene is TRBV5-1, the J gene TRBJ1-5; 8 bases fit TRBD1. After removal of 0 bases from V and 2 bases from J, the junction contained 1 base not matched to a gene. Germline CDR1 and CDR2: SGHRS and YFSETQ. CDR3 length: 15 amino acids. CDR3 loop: CASSLAGGGNQPQHF. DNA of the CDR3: TGCGCCAGCAGCTTGGCAGGGGGCGGCAATCAGCCCCAGCATTTT.